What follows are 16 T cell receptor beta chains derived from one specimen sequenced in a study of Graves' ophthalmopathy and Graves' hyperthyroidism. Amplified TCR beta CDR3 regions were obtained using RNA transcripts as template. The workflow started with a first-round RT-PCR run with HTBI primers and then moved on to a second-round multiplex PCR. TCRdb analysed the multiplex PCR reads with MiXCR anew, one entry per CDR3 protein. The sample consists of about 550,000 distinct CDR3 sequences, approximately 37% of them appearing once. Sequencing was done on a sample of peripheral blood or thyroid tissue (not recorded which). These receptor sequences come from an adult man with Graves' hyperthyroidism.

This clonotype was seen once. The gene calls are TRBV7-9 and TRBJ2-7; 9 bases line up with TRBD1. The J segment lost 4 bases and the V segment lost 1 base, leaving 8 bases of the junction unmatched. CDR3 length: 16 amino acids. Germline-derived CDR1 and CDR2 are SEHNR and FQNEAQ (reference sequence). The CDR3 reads CASSLGGTGSRYEQYF. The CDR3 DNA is TGTGCCAGCAGCTTAGGCGGGACAGGGTCCCGTTACGAGCAGTACTTC.

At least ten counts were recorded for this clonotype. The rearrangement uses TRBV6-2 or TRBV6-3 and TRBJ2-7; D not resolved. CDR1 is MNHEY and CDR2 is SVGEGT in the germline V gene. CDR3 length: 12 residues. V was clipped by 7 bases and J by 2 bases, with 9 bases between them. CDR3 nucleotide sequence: TGTGCCAGCAAGGACCGTACCTACGAGCAGTACTTC. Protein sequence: CASKDRTYEQYF.

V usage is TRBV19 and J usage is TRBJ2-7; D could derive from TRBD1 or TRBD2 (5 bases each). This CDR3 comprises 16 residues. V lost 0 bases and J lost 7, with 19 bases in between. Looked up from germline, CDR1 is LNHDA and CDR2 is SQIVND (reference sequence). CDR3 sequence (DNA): TGTGCCAGTAGTATAGATTTGGGGTGGGGGAACAATGAGCAGTACTTC. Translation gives CASSIDLGWGNNEQYF.

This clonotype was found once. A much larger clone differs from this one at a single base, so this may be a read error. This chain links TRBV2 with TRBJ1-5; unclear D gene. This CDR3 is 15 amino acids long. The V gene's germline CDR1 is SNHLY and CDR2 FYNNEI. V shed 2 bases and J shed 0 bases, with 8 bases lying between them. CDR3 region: CASSETRDSNQPQHF. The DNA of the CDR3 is TGTGCCAGCAGTGAAACCAGAGATAGCAATCAGCCCCAGCATTTT.

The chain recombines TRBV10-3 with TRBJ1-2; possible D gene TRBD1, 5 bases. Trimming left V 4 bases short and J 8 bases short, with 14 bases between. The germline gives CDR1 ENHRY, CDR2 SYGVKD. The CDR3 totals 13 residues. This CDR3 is CAISGPGGRGYTF. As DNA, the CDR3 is TGTGCCATCAGTGGGCCGGGGGGTCGAGGCTACACCTTC.

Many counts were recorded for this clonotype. CDR3 nucleotides: TGTGCCAGCAGTCTGGGACAGGCGACGAACACCGGGGAGCTGTTTTTT. Its protein is CASSLGQATNTGELFF. The chain links TRBV7-2 to TRBJ2-2; 8 bases agree with TRBD1. Germline V gene data show CDR1 as SGHTA and CDR2 as FQGNSA. The CDR3 sequence is 16 residues long. V trimming: 6 bases; J trimming: 0 bases; junction bases outside the gene matches: 6.

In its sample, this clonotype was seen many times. The CDR3 reads CASTLDTRVDSPLHF. The CDR3 DNA is TGTGCCAGCACACTCGACACCCGTGTCGATTCACCCCTCCACTTT. The rearrangement links TRBV19 to TRBJ1-6, with unresolved D. CDR1 LNHDA and CDR2 SQIVND come from the germline V gene (reference sequence). The germline V and J ends were trimmed by 9 bases and 8 bases, with 20 bases remaining between them. The CDR3 is made up of 15 amino acids.

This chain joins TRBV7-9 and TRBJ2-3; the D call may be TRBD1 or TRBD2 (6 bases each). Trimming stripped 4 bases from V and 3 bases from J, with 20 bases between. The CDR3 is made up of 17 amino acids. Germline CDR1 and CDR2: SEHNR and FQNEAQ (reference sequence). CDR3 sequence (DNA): TGTGCCAGCAGCTACCCACCGTTCGGGGGCGAAACAGATACGCAGTATTTT. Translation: CASSYPPFGGETDTQYF.

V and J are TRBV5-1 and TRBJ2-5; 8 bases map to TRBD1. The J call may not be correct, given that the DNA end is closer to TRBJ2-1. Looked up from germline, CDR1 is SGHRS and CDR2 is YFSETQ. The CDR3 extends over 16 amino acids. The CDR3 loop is CASSPTGGTSSSEQFF. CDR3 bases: TGCGCCAGCAGTCCTACAGGGGGGACTTCCTCATCTGAGCAGTTCTTC.

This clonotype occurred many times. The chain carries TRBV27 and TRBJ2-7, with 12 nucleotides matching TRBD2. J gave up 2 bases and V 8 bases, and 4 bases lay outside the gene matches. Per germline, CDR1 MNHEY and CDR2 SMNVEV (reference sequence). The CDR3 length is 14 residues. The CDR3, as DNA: TGTGCCAGCCGACCTAGCGGGGGGGCCTACGAGCAGTACTTC. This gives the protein CASRPSGGAYEQYF.

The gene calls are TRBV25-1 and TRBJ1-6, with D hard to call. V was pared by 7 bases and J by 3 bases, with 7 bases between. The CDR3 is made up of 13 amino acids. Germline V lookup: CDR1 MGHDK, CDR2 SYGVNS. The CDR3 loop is CASIQSYNSPLHF. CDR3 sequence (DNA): TGTGCCAGCATACAGAGCTATAATTCACCCCTCCACTTT.

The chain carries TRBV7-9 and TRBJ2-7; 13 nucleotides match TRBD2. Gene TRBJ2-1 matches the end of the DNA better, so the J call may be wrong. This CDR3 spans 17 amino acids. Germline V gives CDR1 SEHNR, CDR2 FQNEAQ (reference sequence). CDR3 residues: CASSLGGLAGVPDEQFF. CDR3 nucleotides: TGTGCCAGCAGCTTAGGAGGACTAGCGGGAGTTCCGGATGAGCAGTTCTTC.

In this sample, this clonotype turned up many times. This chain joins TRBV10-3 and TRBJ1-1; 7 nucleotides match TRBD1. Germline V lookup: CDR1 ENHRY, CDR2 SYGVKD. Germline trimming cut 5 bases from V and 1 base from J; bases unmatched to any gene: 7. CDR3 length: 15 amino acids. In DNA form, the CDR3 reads TGTGCCATCAGTCCCCGGACAGGTGAGAACACTGAAGCTTTCTTT. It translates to CAISPRTGENTEAFF.

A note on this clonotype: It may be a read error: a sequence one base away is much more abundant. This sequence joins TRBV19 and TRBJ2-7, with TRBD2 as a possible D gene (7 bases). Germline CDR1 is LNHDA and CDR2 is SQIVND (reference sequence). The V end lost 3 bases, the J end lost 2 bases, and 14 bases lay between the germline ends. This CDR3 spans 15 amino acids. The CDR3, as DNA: TGTGCCAGTAGTATGGCCAGGGAGGGGGCCTACGAGCAGTACTTC. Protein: CASSMAREGAYEQYF.

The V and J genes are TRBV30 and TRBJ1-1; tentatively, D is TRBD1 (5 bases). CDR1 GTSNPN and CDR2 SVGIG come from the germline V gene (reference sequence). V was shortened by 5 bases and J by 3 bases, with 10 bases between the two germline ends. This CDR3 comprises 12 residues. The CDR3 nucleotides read TGTGCCTGGGGGACTCTCGACACTGAAGCTTTCTTT. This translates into CAWGTLDTEAFF.

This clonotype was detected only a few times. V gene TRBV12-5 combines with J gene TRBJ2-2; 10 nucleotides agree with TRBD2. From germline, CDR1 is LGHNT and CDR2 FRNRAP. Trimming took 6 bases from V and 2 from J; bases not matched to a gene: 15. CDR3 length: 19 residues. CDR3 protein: CASGPPYLSSGGNTGELFF. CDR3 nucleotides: TGTGCTAGTGGCCCGCCTTACCTCTCTAGCGGGGGAAACACCGGGGAGCTGTTTTTT.